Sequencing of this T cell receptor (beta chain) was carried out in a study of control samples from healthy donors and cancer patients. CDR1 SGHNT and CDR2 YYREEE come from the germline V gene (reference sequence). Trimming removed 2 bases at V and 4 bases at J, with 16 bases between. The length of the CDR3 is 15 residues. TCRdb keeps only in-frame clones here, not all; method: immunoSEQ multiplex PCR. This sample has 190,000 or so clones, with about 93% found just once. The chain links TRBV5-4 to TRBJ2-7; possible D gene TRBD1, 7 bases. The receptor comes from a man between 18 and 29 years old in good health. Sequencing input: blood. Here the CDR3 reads CASSFGGTDVYEQYF. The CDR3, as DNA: TGTGCCAGCAGCTTTGGCGGGACAGACGTATACGAGCAGTACTTC.